The clone carrying this T cell receptor (beta chain) appeared once. The CDR3 totals 14 residues. The V and J ends lost 6 bases and 0 bases, in that order; junction bases with no gene match: 1. Germline V gene data show CDR1 as WSHSY and CDR2 as SAAADI. This entry belongs to a study of long-term antiretroviral therapy in people with HIV. An immunoSEQ assay, version v3.0, was performed at survey level. Method: immunoSEQ multiplex PCR; TCRdb's copy keeps in-frame clones and lacks some. The sample carries around 21,000 clones, around 81% recorded once. The receptor was isolated from a man aged 35-49 years with HIV. The chain links TRBV10-2 to TRBJ2-1; 8 nucleotides align to TRBD2. Material: unsorted PBMCs, obtained 0.1 years before starting antiretroviral therapy. CDR3 sequence reads: CASSGRASYNEQFF. The CDR3 nucleotides are TGCGCCAGCAGCGGGAGGGCCTCCTACAATGAGCAGTTCTTC.